The sequence of this T cell receptor beta chain was determined in a study of blood T cell repertoires in COVID-19. Looking at the study overall: Samples taken during acute and convalescent COVID-19 were collected in the United States, Italy and Spain. Sample material is recorded as cDNA or gDNA derived from T cells, B-cell-depleted T cells, or PBMCs.

The V and J ends lost 7 bases and 2 bases, in that order; junction bases with no gene match: 17. The CDR3 is made up of 19 amino acids. Germline assignment: CDR1 SQVTM and CDR2 ANQGSEA. Original analysis: The assay estimated nucleated cells by amplifying reference gene primers. Sequencing was performed with immunoSEQ multiplex PCR; in TCRdb, only in-frame clones are kept and a portion is missing. V and J calls and clone size are those listed in that table; D and trimming were worked out from the DNA. The repertoire holds some 160,000 clones, with approximately 90% as singletons. The chain combines TRBV29-1 with TRBJ1-6; 10 bases are shared with TRBD1. The clonotype was recovered from a man aged 45-65 years who had recovered from COVID-19. The specimen was peripheral blood. The CDR3 DNA reads TGCAGCGGTCCACCGGGACAGGGGCTTACCGCTACCTATAATTCACCCCTCCACTTT. Encoded protein: CSGPPGQGLTATYNSPLHF. The variable domain in full, completed from reference TRBV29-1 and TRBJ1-6, reads SAVISQKPSRDICQRGTSLTIQCQVDSQVTMMFWYRQQPGQSLTLIATANQGSEATYESGFVIDKFPISRPNLTFSTLTVSNMSPEDSSIYLCSGPPGQGLTATYNSPLHFGNGTRLTVT.